Listed below are T cell receptor beta chains from one sample, sequenced in a study of cytomegalovirus exposure and HLA in healthy donors. Data came from immunoSEQ multiplex PCR; TCRdb stores just in-frame clones and leaves some out. This sample has 95,000 to 100,000 clones, with 65% to 85% found just once. Sequences were obtained from PBMCs. The receptors were gathered from a woman in her forties in good health and CMV-seronegative. Both conserved end residues are part of each CDR3. The D gene is left open where the match is weak. Some rows have no size entry. The others give once, few or many, or a class for an expanded clone.

TRBV28	TRBJ2-6	few	TRBD1	CASSTPGGNGANVLTF	TGTGCCAGCAGTACCCCAGGGGGCAATGGGGCCAACGTCCTGACTTTC
TRBV9	TRBJ2-1	.	TRBD2	CASSVEQREADEQFF	TGTGCCAGCAGCGTAGAGCAGCGGGAGGCCGATGAGCAGTTCTTC
TRBV9	TRBJ2-1	.	TRBD2	CASSGTLGLAAYNEQFF	TGTGCCAGCAGCGGGACCCTAGGACTAGCGGCCTACAATGAGCAGTTCTTC
TRBV27	TRBJ2-2	.	TRBD2	CASSLSVSGGNTGELFF	TGTGCCAGCAGTTTAAGTGTTAGCGGGGGGAACACCGGGGAGCTGTTTTTT
TRBV28	TRBJ2-7	.	TRBD1	CASSFSGQGADEQYF	TGTGCCAGCAGTTTTAGTGGACAGGGGGCTGACGAGCAGTACTTC
TRBV10-2	TRBJ2-7	.	.	CASSDATYEQYF	TGCGCCAGCAGTGACGCTACCTACGAGCAGTACTTC
TRBV6-1	TRBJ2-7	.	.	CASSLEDTAYEQYF	TGTGCCAGCAGCCTAGAGGACACGGCCTACGAGCAGTACTTC
TRBV11-2	TRBJ2-4	.	TRBD2	CASSLPGRTSGRRGIQYF	TGTGCCAGCAGCTTACCCGGGCGGACTAGCGGGCGCCGGGGCATTCAGTACTTC
TRBV7-2	TRBJ1-2	once	TRBD1	CASSLHGTGDGYTF	TGTGCCAGCAGCTTACACGGGACAGGGGATGGCTACACCTTC
TRBV7-9	TRBJ1-1	few	.	CASSLDIWGRTHLNTEAFF	TGTGCCAGCAGCTTAGATATTTGGGGCCGAACACACCTGAACACTGAAGCTTTCTTT
TRBV28	TRBJ2-1	.	TRBD2	CASSLPWTSGNEQFF	TGTGCCAGCAGTTTACCCTGGACTAGCGGGAATGAGCAGTTCTTC
TRBV5-1	TRBJ1-2	.	.	CASSLPGQIYGYTF	TGCGCCAGCAGCTTACCGGGACAAATTTATGGCTACACCTTC
TRBV27	TRBJ1-4	.	.	CASSLQGGNEKLFF	TGTGCCAGCAGTTTACAGGGAGGGAATGAAAAACTGTTTTTT
TRBV30	TRBJ1-4	once	.	CAWSTGTTNEKLFF	TGTGCCTGGAGTACAGGGACAACTAATGAAAAACTGTTTTTT
TRBV7-9	TRBJ1-1	.	TRBD1	CASRQGVAKAFF	TGTGCCAGCAGGCAGGGGGTAGCGAAAGCTTTCTTT
TRBV10-3	TRBJ2-4	.	TRBD1	CAIASQTGDKNIQYF	TGTGCCATCGCATCACAAACAGGGGACAAAAACATTCAGTACTTC
TRBV30	TRBJ2-3	once	TRBD2	CAWGRGGGSDTQYF	TGTGCCTGGGGACGGGGGGGAGGGTCAGATACGCAGTATTTT
TRBV5-8	TRBJ2-5	.	.	CAIQRLARRETQYF	TGTGCCATCCAAAGGTTAGCGCGAAGAGAGACCCAGTACTTC
TRBV23-1	TRBJ1-3	.	.	CASSQSRLLENTIYF	TGCGCCAGCAGTCAATCGAGACTTTTGGAGAACACCATATATTTT
TRBV5-1	TRBJ2-3	.	TRBD2	CASSLVGGGPDTQYF	TGCGCCAGCAGCTTGGTCGGGGGGGGCCCAGATACGCAGTATTTT
TRBV19	TRBJ2-1	.	TRBD2	CASSSGLAGVSYNEQFF	TGTGCCAGTAGTAGCGGACTAGCGGGAGTCTCCTACAATGAGCAGTTCTTC
TRBV28	TRBJ2-7	few	.	CASSLNGKPYEQYF	TGTGCCAGCAGTTTAAACGGGAAGCCCTACGAGCAGTACTTC
TRBV30	TRBJ1-4	.	.	CAWSVLAGDGEKLFF	TGTGCCTGGAGTGTACTGGCGGGGGATGGAGAAAAACTGTTTTTT
TRBV6-5	TRBJ2-7	.	.	CASNQPGDSYEQYF	TGTGCCAGCAACCAACCCGGGGATTCCTACGAGCAGTACTTC
TRBV5-1	TRBJ2-7	.	.	CASSPTVTLNEQYF	TGCGCCAGCAGCCCGACAGTAACCCTCAACGAGCAGTACTTC
TRBV27	TRBJ1-2	once	.	CASSLRGFKNGYTF	TGTGCCAGCAGTTTACGGGGATTTAAAAATGGCTACACCTTC
TRBV18	TRBJ2-7	once	.	CASSPALQGGEQYF	TGTGCCAGCTCACCAGCCCTCCAGGGGGGCGAGCAGTACTTC
TRBV6-1	TRBJ1-3	.	.	CASRGPGNTIYF	TGTGCCAGCAGGGGGCCTGGAAACACCATATATTTT